The TCR beta chain under discussion was sequenced for a study of cytomegalovirus exposure and HLA in healthy donors. Study observations and caveats: Cytomegalovirus status, reportedly, was diagnosed with high specificity and sensitivity by the classifier. A few chains tied to CMV proved CMV antigen-specific in vitro.

The CDR3 length is 15 residues. From germline, CDR1 is SGHRS and CDR2 YFSETQ. The V and J ends lost 2 bases and 4 bases respectively, with 14 bases between them. Produced via immunoSEQ multiplex PCR; TCRdb's table is partial and in-frame only. The sample contains 60,000 to 90,000 clones, around 85% of which appear only once. This clone has just one count. Its antigen is not identified. The source of this sequence is a young man in good health and CMV-seronegative. The chain couples TRBV5-1 to TRBJ2-3; a weak D match, TRBD2 (6 bases). Sequences were obtained from PBMCs. The CDR3 is CASSLTGVRPDTQYF. The CDR3 coding sequence is TGCGCCAGCAGCTTAACGGGAGTTCGTCCAGATACGCAGTATTTT.